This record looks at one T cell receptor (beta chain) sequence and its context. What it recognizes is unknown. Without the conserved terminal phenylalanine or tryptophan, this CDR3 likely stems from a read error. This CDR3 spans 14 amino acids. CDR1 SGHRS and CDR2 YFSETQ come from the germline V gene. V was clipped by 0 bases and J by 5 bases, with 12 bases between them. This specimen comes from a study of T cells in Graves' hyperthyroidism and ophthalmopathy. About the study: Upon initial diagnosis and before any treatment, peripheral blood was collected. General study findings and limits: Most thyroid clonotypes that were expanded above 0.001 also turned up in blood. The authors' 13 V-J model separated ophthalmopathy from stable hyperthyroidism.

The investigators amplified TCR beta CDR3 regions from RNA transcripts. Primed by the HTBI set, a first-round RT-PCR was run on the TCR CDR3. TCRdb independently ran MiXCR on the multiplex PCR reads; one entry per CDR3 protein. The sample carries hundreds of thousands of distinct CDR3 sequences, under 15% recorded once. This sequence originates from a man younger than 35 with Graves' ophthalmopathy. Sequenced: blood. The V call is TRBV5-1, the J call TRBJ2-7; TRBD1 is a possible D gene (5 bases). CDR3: CASSLDGPRDEQYL. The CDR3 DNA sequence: TGCGCCAGCAGCTTGGATGGGCCCAGGGACGAGCAGTACCTC.